Presented here are 17 T cell receptor beta chains from one specimen sequenced in a study of T cell changes during pregnancy in multiple sclerosis. Sequencing used immunoSEQ multiplex PCR; TCRdb keeps in-frame clones, though not all of them. The table includes about 100,000 clones, 85% to 95% detected once. This specimen consisted of peripheral blood, obtained in the first trimester of pregnancy. The receptors were gathered from a female donor with multiple sclerosis, enrolled in a pregnancy study.

The CDR3 nucleotides read TGTGCCAGTAGTCTAGCGGGAGAACTCGGTGAGCAGTTCTTC. The encoded protein is CASSLAGELGEQFF. This chain joins TRBV19 and TRBJ2-1, with 10 bases fitting TRBD2. This CDR3 region has 14 residues. The V and J ends lost 5 bases and 9 bases, in that order; junction bases with no gene match: 7. The V gene's germline CDR1 is LNHDA and CDR2 SQIVND (reference sequence).

This chain uses TRBV7-9 with TRBJ2-5, with 9 bases fitting TRBD1. This CDR3 spans 13 amino acids. Trimming at V came to 5 bases and at J to 5 bases, leaving 3 bases not matched to a gene. Per germline, CDR1 SEHNR and CDR2 FQNEAQ (reference sequence). The CDR3: CASSRTGVETQYF. The CDR3 DNA is TGTGCCAGCAGCCGGACAGGGGTGGAGACCCAGTACTTC.

The genes are TRBV5-1 and TRBJ2-7, with TRBD2 matching over 10 bases. Losses at the gene ends were 0 bases for V and 2 bases for J; bases not matched to a gene: 11. The CDR3 runs to 18 residues. Per the germline V gene, CDR1 is SGHRS and CDR2 is YFSETQ. For the CDR3, the DNA is TGCGCCAGCAGCTTGGCGCCGGGAACTAGCGGGAAAGCCTACGAGCAGTACTTC. Translated: CASSLAPGTSGKAYEQYF.

The rearrangement joins TRBV6-5 to TRBJ1-3; D is unclear. CDR1 and CDR2 from the germline V gene are MNHEY and SVGAGI. CDR3 length equals 15 residues. V shed 6 bases and J shed 1 base, with 13 bases lying between them. The CDR3 loop is CASSRYLGSGNTIYF. In DNA form, the CDR3 reads TGTGCCAGCAGCCGCTATCTAGGATCTGGAAACACCATATATTTT.

The gene calls are TRBV7-9 and TRBJ1-1; D is unclear. The ends were cut back, 5 bases at V and 7 bases at J, with 14 bases in the middle. Germline values: CDR1 SEHNR, CDR2 FQNEAQ (reference sequence). This CDR3 has 13 residues. As DNA, the CDR3 is TGTGCCAGCAGCCTTATTGGGCCTTTTGAAGCTTTCTTT. This codes for CASSLIGPFEAFF.

This clone occurred once. The chain couples TRBV15 to TRBJ2-1; D is perhaps TRBD2 (6 bases). Germline V gene sequence: CDR1 LNHNV, CDR2 YYDKDF (reference sequence). Trimming shortened V by 1 base and J by 6 bases, and 22 bases separated the two germline ends. The CDR3 has 18 amino acids. In nucleotides, the CDR3 is TGTGCCACCAGCAGAGGCATCCCAGAGCGGGTTATAGTCAATGAGCAGTTCTTC. Amino acid sequence: CATSRGIPERVIVNEQFF.

The gene calls are TRBV7-9 and TRBJ2-1, with 10 bases fitting TRBD1. J lost 14 bases, V lost 5 bases, and 3 bases had no gene match. Germline V lookup: CDR1 SEHNR, CDR2 FQNEAQ (reference sequence). The CDR3 spans 11 residues. CDR3: CASSTGTGEFF. CDR3 sequence (DNA): TGTGCCAGCAGCACCGGGACAGGGGAGTTCTTC.

This rearrangement joins TRBV5-1 to TRBJ1-1, with a possible D match to TRBD1 (6 bases). V gave up 3 bases and J gave up 1 base, with 10 bases separating them. Looked up from germline, CDR1 is SGHRS and CDR2 is YFSETQ. This CDR3 comprises 14 residues. The chain's CDR3 is CASSSDRTNTEAFF. The CDR3 region has the DNA TGCGCCAGCAGCTCGGACAGAACGAACACTGAAGCTTTCTTT.

The chain employs TRBV7-8 and TRBJ1-5; 11 nucleotides align to TRBD1. This CDR3 spans 16 amino acids. Germline lookup yields CDR1 SGHVS and CDR2 FQNEAQ. J lost 1 base, V lost 5 bases, and 4 bases had no gene match. CDR3 protein: CASSGGDRGSNQPQHF. For the CDR3, the DNA is TGTGCCAGCAGCGGAGGGGACAGGGGGAGCAATCAGCCCCAGCATTTT.

V and J are TRBV29-1 and TRBJ2-5; D not certain. Trimming cost V 5 bases and J 2 bases, with 9 bases left between them. The CDR3 loop spans 12 amino acids. Looked up from germline, CDR1 is SQVTM and CDR2 is ANQGSEA. This chain's CDR3 is CSVRSGQETQYF. In nucleotides, the CDR3 is TGCAGCGTTCGGTCAGGACAAGAGACCCAGTACTTC.

The rearrangement uses TRBV6-1 and TRBJ2-7; the match to TRBD2 covers 12 bases. After removal of 3 bases from V and 2 bases from J, the junction contained 17 bases not matched to a gene. Germline values: CDR1 MNHNS, CDR2 SASEGT. CDR3 length: 20 amino acids. The CDR3 region has the DNA TGTGCCAGCAGTGATTTAACCATAGGAGTTACTAGCGGGAGGACCTACGAGCAGTACTTC. Its protein product is CASSDLTIGVTSGRTYEQYF.

The genes are TRBV2 and TRBJ1-1; D not resolved. CDR1 and CDR2 from the germline V gene are SNHLY and FYNNEI. The CDR3 is 13 residues long. V was clipped by 1 base and J by 8 bases, with 11 bases between them. This CDR3 reads CASSEEGGGEAFF. For the CDR3, the DNA is TGTGCCAGCAGTGAAGAGGGAGGAGGGGAAGCTTTCTTT.

The V gene is TRBV19, the J gene TRBJ1-3; D remains ambiguous. This CDR3 is 15 amino acids long. Trimming removed 3 bases from V and 2 bases from J, with 11 bases in between. CDR1 and CDR2 (germline): LNHDA, SQIVND (reference sequence). CDR3 DNA sequence: TGTGCCAGTAGTATCTTCGGCGGCGCTGGAAACACCATATATTTT. Translation gives CASSIFGGAGNTIYF.

V is TRBV6-1 and J is TRBJ1-5; 9 bases align to TRBD1. After removal of 5 bases from V and 4 bases from J, the junction contained 3 bases not matched to a gene. The CDR3 loop spans 14 amino acids. Germline V lookup: CDR1 MNHNS, CDR2 SASEGT. The CDR3 coding sequence is TGTGCCAGCAGTCGACAGGGGGGGAATCAGCCCCAGCATTTT. Its protein is CASSRQGGNQPQHF.

The J gene is TRBJ2-1, the V gene TRBV7-9; 9 bases fit TRBD1. The CDR3 covers 15 residues. Germline loops: CDR1 SEHNR, CDR2 FQNEAQ (reference sequence). With 5 bases clipped from V and 5 bases from J, the junction kept 7 bases outside the gene matches. CDR3 loop: CASSPGDRANNEQFF. The CDR3, as DNA: TGTGCCAGCAGCCCCGGGGACAGGGCGAACAATGAGCAGTTCTTC.

For the CDR3, the DNA is TGTGCCAGCAGCCAAGCCAACCCGGGACAGGGGAACTATGGCTACACCTTC. Its translation is CASSQANPGQGNYGYTF. V and J are TRBV4-2 and TRBJ1-2; 10 nucleotides agree with TRBD1. The CDR3 runs 17 residues. J gave up 2 bases and V 1 base, and 7 bases lay outside the gene matches. Germline values: CDR1 LGHNA, CDR2 YNFKEQ.

The J gene is TRBJ1-1, the V gene TRBV5-1; tentatively, D is TRBD1 (5 bases). V was cut by 4 bases and J by 4 bases, with 20 bases left in between. The CDR3 has 16 amino acids. Germline CDR1 reads SGHRS; CDR2 reads YFSETQ. The CDR3 is CASSKTPSGAITEAFF. The CDR3 DNA is TGCGCCAGCAGCAAGACCCCGTCTGGGGCGATCACTGAAGCTTTCTTT.